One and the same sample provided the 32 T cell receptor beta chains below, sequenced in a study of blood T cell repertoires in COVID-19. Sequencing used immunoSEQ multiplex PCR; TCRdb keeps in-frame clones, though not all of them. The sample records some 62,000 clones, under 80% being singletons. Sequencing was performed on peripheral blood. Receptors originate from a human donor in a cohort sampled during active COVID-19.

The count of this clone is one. CDR3 DNA: TGCGCCAGCAGTAGCGGGACAGGGTTTCCCCTCCACTTT. Its translation: CASSSGTGFPLHF. V gene TRBV5-1 combines with J gene TRBJ1-6, with 9 bases fitting TRBD1. V dropped 5 bases and J dropped 13; count of bases not matched to a gene: 7. Germline-derived CDR1 and CDR2 are SGHRS and YFSETQ. The CDR3 has 13 amino acids.

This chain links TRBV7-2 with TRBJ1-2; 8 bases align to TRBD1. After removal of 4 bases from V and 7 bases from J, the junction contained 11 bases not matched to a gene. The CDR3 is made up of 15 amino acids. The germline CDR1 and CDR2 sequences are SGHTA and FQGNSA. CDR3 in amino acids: CASSSRGQGTAGYTF. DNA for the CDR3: TGTGCCAGCAGCTCACGCGGACAGGGAACGGCTGGCTACACCTTC.

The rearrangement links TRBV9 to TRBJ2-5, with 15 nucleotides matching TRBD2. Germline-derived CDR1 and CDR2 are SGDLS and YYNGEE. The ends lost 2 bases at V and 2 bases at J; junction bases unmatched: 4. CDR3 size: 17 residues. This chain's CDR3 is CASSVGTSGGKQETQYF. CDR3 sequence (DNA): TGTGCCAGCAGCGTCGGGACTAGCGGGGGGAAGCAAGAGACCCAGTACTTC.

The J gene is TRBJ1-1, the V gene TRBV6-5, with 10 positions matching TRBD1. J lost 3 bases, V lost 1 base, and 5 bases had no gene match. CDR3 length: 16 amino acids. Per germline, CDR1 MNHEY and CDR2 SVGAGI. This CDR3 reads CASSYYRDRGDTEAFF. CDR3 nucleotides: TGTGCCAGCAGTTACTACCGGGACAGGGGAGACACTGAAGCTTTCTTT.

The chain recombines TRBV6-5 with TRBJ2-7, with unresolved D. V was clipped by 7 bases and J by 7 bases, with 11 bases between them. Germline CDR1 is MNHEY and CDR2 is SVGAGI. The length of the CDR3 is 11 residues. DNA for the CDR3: TGTGCCAGCAAAAAGCTCGGGGAGCAGTACTTC. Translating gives CASKKLGEQYF.

The chain's CDR3 is CASSIRGAKFSGANVLTF. The CDR3 bases are TGCGCCAGCAGCATCAGGGGAGCAAAATTCTCTGGGGCCAACGTCCTGACTTTC. The chain employs TRBV5-1 and TRBJ2-6; TRBD1 might be the D (6 bases). This CDR3 is 18 amino acids long. Germline assignment: CDR1 SGHRS and CDR2 YFSETQ. V shed 4 bases and J shed 0 bases, with 17 bases lying between them.

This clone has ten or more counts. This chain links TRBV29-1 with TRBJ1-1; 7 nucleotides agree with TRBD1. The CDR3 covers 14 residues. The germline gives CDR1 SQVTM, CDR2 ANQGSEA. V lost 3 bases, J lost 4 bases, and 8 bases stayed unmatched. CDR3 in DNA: TGCAGCGTTGAGACCTTTACAGGGGCCACTGAAGCTTTCTTT. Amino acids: CSVETFTGATEAFF.

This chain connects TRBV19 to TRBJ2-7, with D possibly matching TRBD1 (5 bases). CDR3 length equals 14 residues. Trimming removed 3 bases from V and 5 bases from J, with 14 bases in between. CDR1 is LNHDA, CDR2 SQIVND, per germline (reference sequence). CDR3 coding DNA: TGTGCCAGTAGTATGAATCTTGGGGCACACGAGCAGTACTTC. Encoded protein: CASSMNLGAHEQYF.

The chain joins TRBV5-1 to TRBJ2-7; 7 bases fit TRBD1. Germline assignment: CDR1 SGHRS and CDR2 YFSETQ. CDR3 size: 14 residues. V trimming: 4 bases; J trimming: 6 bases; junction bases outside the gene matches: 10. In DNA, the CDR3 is TGCGCCAGCAGCGTCACAACAGGGGCTCTCGAGCAGTACTTC. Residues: CASSVTTGALEQYF.

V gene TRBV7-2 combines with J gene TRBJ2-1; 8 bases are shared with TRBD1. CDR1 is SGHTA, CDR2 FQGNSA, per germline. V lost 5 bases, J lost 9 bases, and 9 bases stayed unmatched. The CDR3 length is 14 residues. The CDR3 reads CASSLDRGAGEQFF. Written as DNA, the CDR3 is TGTGCCAGCAGCCTAGACAGGGGAGCGGGTGAGCAGTTCTTC. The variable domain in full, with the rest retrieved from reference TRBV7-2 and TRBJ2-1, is GAGVSQSPSNKVTEKGKDVELRCDPISGHTALYWYRQSLGQGLEFLIYFQGNSAPDKSGLPSDRFSAERTGGSVSTLTIQRTQQEDSAVYLCASSLDRGAGEQFFGPGTRLTVL.

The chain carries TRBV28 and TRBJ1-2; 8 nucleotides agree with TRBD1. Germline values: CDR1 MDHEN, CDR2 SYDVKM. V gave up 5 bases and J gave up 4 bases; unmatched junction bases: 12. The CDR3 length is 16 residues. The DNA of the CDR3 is TGTGCCAGCAGTGGTGGACAGGGAGTTCAGGGCTATGGCTACACCTTC. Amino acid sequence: CASSGGQGVQGYGYTF.

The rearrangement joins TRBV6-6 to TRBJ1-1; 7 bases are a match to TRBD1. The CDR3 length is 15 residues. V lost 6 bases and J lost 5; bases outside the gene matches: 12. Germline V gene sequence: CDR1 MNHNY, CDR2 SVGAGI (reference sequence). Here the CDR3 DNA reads TGTGCCAGCAGGCTGGGGGACAGTCCCCTGACTGAAGCTTTCTTT. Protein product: CASRLGDSPLTEAFF.

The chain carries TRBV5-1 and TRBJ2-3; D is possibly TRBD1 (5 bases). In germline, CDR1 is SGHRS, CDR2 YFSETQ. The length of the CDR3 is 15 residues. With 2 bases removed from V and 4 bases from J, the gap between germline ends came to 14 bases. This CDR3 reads CASSFRGSDADTQYF. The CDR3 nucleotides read TGCGCCAGCAGCTTTAGGGGATCCGACGCAGATACGCAGTATTTT.

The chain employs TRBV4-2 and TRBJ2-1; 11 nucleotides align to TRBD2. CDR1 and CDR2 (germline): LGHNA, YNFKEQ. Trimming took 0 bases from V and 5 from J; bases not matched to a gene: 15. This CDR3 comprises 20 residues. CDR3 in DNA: TGTGCCAGCAGCCAAGAGGTGGCTAGCGGGGGGCGACTGGCGGACAATGAGCAGTTCTTC. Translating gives CASSQEVASGGRLADNEQFF.

The CDR3 coding sequence is TGCGCCAGCAGCCAAGGGGTGACTAGCGGGGGACCTTTGGGGGAGCTGTTTTTT. This sequence encodes CASSQGVTSGGPLGELFF. The chain employs TRBV4-3 and TRBJ2-2; 12 bases fit TRBD2. This CDR3 has 18 amino acids. Per germline, CDR1 LGHNA and CDR2 YSLEER. V was pared by 1 base and J by 8 bases, with 11 bases of the junction left unmatched.

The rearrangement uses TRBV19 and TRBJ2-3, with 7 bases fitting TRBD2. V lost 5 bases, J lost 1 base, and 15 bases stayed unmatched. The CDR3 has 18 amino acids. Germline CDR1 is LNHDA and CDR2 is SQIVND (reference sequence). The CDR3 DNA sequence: TGTGCCAGTAGTCCGCAAGGGAGGGGCGCGGGGGGCACAGATACGCAGTATTTT. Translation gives CASSPQGRGAGGTDTQYF.

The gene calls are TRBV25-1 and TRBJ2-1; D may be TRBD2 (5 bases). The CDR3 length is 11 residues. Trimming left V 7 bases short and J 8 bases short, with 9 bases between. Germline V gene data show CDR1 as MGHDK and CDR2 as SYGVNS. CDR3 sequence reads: CASTAGDEQFF. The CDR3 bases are TGTGCCAGCACGGCCGGGGATGAGCAGTTCTTC.

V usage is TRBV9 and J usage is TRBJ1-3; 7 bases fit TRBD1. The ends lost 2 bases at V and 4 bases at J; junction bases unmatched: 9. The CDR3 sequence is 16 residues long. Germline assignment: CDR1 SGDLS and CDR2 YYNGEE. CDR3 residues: CASSVDRGRGGNTIYF. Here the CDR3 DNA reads TGTGCCAGCAGCGTTGACCGGGGCAGGGGGGGAAACACCATATATTTT.

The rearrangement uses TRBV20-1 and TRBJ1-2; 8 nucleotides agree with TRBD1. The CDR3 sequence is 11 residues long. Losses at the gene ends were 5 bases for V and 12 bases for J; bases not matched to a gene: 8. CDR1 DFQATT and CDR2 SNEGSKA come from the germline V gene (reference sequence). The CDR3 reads CSAFKQGVDTF. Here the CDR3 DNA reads TGCAGTGCTTTTAAACAGGGGGTAGACACCTTC.

The CDR3 reads CAWMREKTGTSPLHF. The CDR3 DNA follows: TGTGCCTGGATGCGCGAGAAGACAGGTACTTCACCCCTCCACTTT. The chain links TRBV30 to TRBJ1-6; D is perhaps TRBD1 (6 bases). Trimming stripped 4 bases from V and 9 bases from J, with 19 bases between. The CDR3 runs 15 residues. Germline V lookup: CDR1 GTSNPN, CDR2 SVGIG (reference sequence).

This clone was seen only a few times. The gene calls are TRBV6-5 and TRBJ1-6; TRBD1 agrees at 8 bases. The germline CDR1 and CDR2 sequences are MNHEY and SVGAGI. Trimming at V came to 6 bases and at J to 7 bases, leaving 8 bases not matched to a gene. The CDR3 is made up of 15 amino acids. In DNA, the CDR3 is TGTGCCAGCAGGATAGGACAGGGCCCGAATTCACCCCTCCACTTT. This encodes CASRIGQGPNSPLHF.

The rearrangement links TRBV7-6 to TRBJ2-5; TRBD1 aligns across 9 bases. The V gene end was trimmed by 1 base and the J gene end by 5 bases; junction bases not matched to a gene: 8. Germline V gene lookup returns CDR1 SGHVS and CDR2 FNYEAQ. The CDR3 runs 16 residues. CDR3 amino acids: CASSLVSRDRVETQYF. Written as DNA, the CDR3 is TGTGCCAGCAGCTTAGTTAGCCGGGACAGGGTGGAGACCCAGTACTTC.

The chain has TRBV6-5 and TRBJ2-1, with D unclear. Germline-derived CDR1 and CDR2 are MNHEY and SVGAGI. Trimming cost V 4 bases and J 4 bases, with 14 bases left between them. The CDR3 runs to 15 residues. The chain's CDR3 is CASSSRLGGYNEQFF. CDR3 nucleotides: TGTGCCAGCAGTTCCCGACTCGGCGGATACAATGAGCAGTTCTTC.

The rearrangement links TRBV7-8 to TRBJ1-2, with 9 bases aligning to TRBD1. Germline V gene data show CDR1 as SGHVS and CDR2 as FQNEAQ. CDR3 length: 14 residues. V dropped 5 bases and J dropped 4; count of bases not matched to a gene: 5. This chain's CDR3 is CASSKTGGGYGYTF. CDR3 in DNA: TGTGCCAGCAGCAAAACAGGGGGCGGCTATGGCTACACCTTC.

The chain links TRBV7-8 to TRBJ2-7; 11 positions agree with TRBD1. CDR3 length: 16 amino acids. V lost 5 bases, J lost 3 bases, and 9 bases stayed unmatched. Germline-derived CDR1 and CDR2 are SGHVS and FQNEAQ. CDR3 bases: TGTGCCAGCAGCCCGAACCCAGGGACAGGGGGCTACGAGCAGTACTTC. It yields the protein CASSPNPGTGGYEQYF. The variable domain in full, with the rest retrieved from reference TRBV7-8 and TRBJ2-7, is GAGVSQSPRYKVAKRGQDVALRCDPISGHVSLFWYQQALGQGPEFLTYFQNEAQLDKSGLPSDRFFAERPEGSVSTLKIQRTQQEDSAVYLCASSPNPGTGGYEQYFGPGTRLTVT.

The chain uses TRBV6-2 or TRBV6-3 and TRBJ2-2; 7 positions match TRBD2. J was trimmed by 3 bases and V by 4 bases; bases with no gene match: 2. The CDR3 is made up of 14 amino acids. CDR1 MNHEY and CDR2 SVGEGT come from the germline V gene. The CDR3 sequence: CASSWGGDTGELFF. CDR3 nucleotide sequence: TGTGCCAGCAGTTGGGGGGGGGACACCGGGGAGCTGTTTTTT.

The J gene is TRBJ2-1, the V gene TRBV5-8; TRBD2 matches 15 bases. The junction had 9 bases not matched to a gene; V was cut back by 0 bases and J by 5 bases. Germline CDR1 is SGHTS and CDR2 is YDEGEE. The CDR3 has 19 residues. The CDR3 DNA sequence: TGTGCCAGCAGCTTGGAGGGGACTAGCGGGGGGCTCACTAACAATGAGCAGTTCTTC. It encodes CASSLEGTSGGLTNNEQFF.

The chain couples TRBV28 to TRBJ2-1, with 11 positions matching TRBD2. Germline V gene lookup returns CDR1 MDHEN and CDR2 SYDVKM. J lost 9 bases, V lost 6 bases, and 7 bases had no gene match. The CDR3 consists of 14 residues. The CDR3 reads CASRLAGGRGEQFF. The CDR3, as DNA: TGTGCCAGCAGGTTAGCGGGGGGGCGCGGTGAGCAGTTCTTC.

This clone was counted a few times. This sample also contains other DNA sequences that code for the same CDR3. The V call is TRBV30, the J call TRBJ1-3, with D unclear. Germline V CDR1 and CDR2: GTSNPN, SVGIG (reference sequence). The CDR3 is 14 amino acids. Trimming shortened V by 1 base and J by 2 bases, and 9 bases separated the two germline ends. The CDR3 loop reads CAWSEGLAGNTIYF. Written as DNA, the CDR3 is TGTGCCTGGAGTGAAGGCCTAGCTGGAAACACCATATATTTT.

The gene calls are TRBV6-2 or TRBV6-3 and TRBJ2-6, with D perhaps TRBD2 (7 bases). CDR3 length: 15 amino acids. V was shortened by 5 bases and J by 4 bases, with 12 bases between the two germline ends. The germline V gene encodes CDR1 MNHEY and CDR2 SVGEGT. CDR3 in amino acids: CASSARGAGANVLTF. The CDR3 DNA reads TGTGCCAGCAGTGCCCGGGGGGCCGGGGCCAACGTCCTGACTTTC.

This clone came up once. The CDR3 bases are TGTGCCAGCAGCGTCGTACCGGTCGCTAGTTACAATGAGCAGTTCTTC. Amino acids: CASSVVPVASYNEQFF. The V call is TRBV9, the J call TRBJ2-1; D uncertain. Germline CDR1 reads SGDLS; CDR2 reads YYNGEE. Trimming took 2 bases from V and 4 from J, leaving 16 bases between them. This CDR3 region has 16 residues.

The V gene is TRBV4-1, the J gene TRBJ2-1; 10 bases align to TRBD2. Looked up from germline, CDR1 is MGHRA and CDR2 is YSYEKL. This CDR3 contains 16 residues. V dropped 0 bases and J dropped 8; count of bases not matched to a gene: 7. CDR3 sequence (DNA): TGCGCCAGCAGCCAAGATGCAACTAGCGGGGTCCATGAGCAGTTCTTC. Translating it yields CASSQDATSGVHEQFF.